Shown below are 15 T cell receptor beta chains from a single sample sequenced in a study of blood T cell repertoires in COVID-19. Some clones are missing from TCRdb's copy, which holds only in-frame ones; the method was immunoSEQ multiplex PCR. The profile covers about 77,000 clones, with about 88% appearing a single time and roughly 15% taken by the ten largest. The sequencing input was peripheral blood. The receptors originated from a woman of 80 years or more with active or convalescent COVID-19.

This chain uses TRBV6-6 with TRBJ1-1; D is unresolved. The CDR3 consists of 15 residues. Trimming cost V 3 bases and J 1 base, with 12 bases left between them. CDR1 and CDR2 (germline): MNHNY, SVGAGI (reference sequence). The CDR3 region has the DNA TGTGCCAGCAGTTATAGGATAGAGGGGAACACTGAAGCTTTCTTT. This gives the protein CASSYRIEGNTEAFF.

The chain carries TRBV5-6 and TRBJ2-7; the match to TRBD2 covers 9 bases. J was trimmed by 4 bases and V by 1 base; bases with no gene match: 12. The length of the CDR3 is 17 residues. From germline, CDR1 is SGHDT and CDR2 YYEEEE. CDR3 sequence reads: CASSLRASGAVLYEQYF. The CDR3 DNA follows: TGTGCCAGCAGCTTGCGGGCTAGCGGGGCCGTTTTGTACGAGCAGTACTTC.

The chain has TRBV7-9 and TRBJ2-6; 7 bases align to TRBD1. Trimming cost V 5 bases and J 0 bases; bases outside gene matches: 10. CDR1 SEHNR and CDR2 FQNEAQ come from the germline V gene (reference sequence). This CDR3 has 18 amino acids. CDR3 nucleotides: TGTGCCAGCAGCGACAGGACAGGAGAAAGCTCTGGGGCCAACGTCCTGACTTTC. It translates to CASSDRTGESSGANVLTF.

The rearrangement joins TRBV28 to TRBJ1-2; 9 bases fit TRBD1. Looked up from germline, CDR1 is MDHEN and CDR2 is SYDVKM. This CDR3 contains 15 residues. Unmatched junction bases numbered 6, after V lost 3 bases and J lost 4 bases. The CDR3 sequence: CASSLGQGLGYGYTF. DNA of the CDR3: TGTGCCAGCAGTTTGGGACAGGGACTAGGCTATGGCTACACCTTC.

V usage is TRBV30 and J usage is TRBJ1-5; 11 bases line up with TRBD1. This CDR3 spans 14 amino acids. Per the germline V gene, CDR1 is GTSNPN and CDR2 is SVGIG (reference sequence). With 2 bases clipped from V and 7 bases from J, the junction kept 4 bases outside the gene matches. The CDR3 nucleotides are TGTGCCTGGAGTACCGGGACAGGGGGACAGCCCCAGCATTTT. Translation gives CAWSTGTGGQPQHF.

This sequence joins TRBV15 and TRBJ2-3; 9 nucleotides align to TRBD2. Trimming cost V 0 bases and J 4 bases; bases outside gene matches: 11. The CDR3 covers 18 residues. Germline V CDR1 and CDR2: LNHNV, YYDKDF (reference sequence). The CDR3: CATSRERSGGPSADTQYF. CDR3 sequence (DNA): TGTGCCACCAGCAGAGAGCGTAGCGGGGGTCCAAGCGCAGATACGCAGTATTTT.

The CDR3 here is CASSDRVNEQYF. CDR3 nucleotides: TGTGCCAGCAGTGACAGGGTCAACGAGCAGTACTTC. The genes are TRBV6-1 and TRBJ2-7; a weak D match, TRBD1 (5 bases). V was pared by 3 bases and J by 5 bases, with 8 bases between. CDR1 and CDR2 from the germline V gene are MNHNS and SASEGT. The CDR3 spans 12 residues.

The chain links TRBV6-2 or TRBV6-3 to TRBJ1-6; D is unresolved. Per the germline V gene, CDR1 is MNHEY and CDR2 is SVGEGT. This CDR3 comprises 14 residues. Trimming removed 3 bases at V and 4 bases at J, with 7 bases between. CDR3 nucleotide sequence: TGTGCCAGCAGTTATTTACAGTATAATTCACCCCTCCACTTT. This gives the protein CASSYLQYNSPLHF.

J is TRBJ2-1 and V is TRBV4-2; TRBD2 agrees at 14 bases. The germline V gene encodes CDR1 LGHNA and CDR2 YNFKEQ. CDR3 size: 17 residues. Losses at the gene ends were 4 bases for V and 0 bases for J; bases not matched to a gene: 2. The chain's CDR3 is CASSRGLAGVSYNEQFF. CDR3 DNA: TGTGCCAGCAGCCGGGGACTAGCGGGGGTCTCCTACAATGAGCAGTTCTTC.

This clone was found once. This sequence joins TRBV2 and TRBJ2-3, with TRBD2 identical over 9 bases. The CDR3 consists of 17 residues. The V gene end was trimmed by 5 bases and the J gene end by 6 bases; junction bases not matched to a gene: 15. CDR1 SNHLY and CDR2 FYNNEI come from the germline V gene. The CDR3 region has the DNA TGTGCCAGCAGTACCCGGGCTAGCGGGGTTCCCGGGGATACGCAGTATTTT. Its translation: CASSTRASGVPGDTQYF. The full variable domain, with the rest looked up from reference TRBV2 and TRBJ2-3, is EPEVTQTPSHQVTQMGQEVILRCVPISNHLYFYWYRQILGQKVEFLVSFYNNEISEKSEIFDDQFSVERPDGSNFTLKIRSTKLEDSAMYFCASSTRASGVPGDTQYFGPGTRLTVL.

In DNA form, the CDR3 reads TGCGCCAGCAGCTTCGGCGCAGGTTACTACGAGCAGTACTTC. Protein sequence: CASSFGAGYYEQYF. This chain joins TRBV5-1 and TRBJ2-7, with D unclear. Germline loops: CDR1 SGHRS, CDR2 YFSETQ. The CDR3 consists of 14 residues. V dropped 2 bases and J dropped 3 bases, with 12 bases sitting between them.

The chain is built from TRBV7-9 and TRBJ1-4; a weak D match, TRBD1 (5 bases). Germline CDR1 SEHNR, CDR2 FQNEAQ (reference sequence). The ends were cut back, 8 bases at V and 7 bases at J, with 14 bases in the middle. The length of the CDR3 is 13 residues. The CDR3 bases are TGTGCCAGCCGAAAAGGGGATCCTGAAAAACTGTTTTTT. Its translation is CASRKGDPEKLFF.

The chain links TRBV3-1 (or the pseudogene TRBV3-2) to TRBJ2-7; no reliable D call. Germline V gene sequence: CDR1 LGHDT, CDR2 YNNKEL (reference sequence). V was cut by 0 bases and J by 0 bases, with 9 bases left in between. This CDR3 comprises 15 residues. The CDR3 reads CASSQDPRSSYEQYF. CDR3 coding DNA: TGTGCCAGCAGCCAAGATCCTAGGAGCTCCTACGAGCAGTACTTC.

The rearrangement joins TRBV28 to TRBJ2-3; possible D gene TRBD2, 8 bases. Germline lookup yields CDR1 MDHEN and CDR2 SYDVKM. The CDR3 has 17 amino acids. V lost 5 bases, J lost 3 bases, and 21 bases lay in between. This CDR3 reads CASSPRRGARGTDTQYF. The CDR3 bases are TGTGCCAGCAGTCCAAGGCGGGGGGCCAGGGGGACAGATACGCAGTATTTT.

The rearrangement links TRBV2 to TRBJ1-3; 7 nucleotides match TRBD1. Germline V gene lookup returns CDR1 SNHLY and CDR2 FYNNEI. CDR3 size: 15 residues. J lost 6 bases, V lost 6 bases, and 11 bases had no gene match. CDR3 in DNA: TGTGCCAGCAGGAGAGAGGGGGCGCGTGAAAACACCATATATTTT. This gives the protein CASRREGARENTIYF.